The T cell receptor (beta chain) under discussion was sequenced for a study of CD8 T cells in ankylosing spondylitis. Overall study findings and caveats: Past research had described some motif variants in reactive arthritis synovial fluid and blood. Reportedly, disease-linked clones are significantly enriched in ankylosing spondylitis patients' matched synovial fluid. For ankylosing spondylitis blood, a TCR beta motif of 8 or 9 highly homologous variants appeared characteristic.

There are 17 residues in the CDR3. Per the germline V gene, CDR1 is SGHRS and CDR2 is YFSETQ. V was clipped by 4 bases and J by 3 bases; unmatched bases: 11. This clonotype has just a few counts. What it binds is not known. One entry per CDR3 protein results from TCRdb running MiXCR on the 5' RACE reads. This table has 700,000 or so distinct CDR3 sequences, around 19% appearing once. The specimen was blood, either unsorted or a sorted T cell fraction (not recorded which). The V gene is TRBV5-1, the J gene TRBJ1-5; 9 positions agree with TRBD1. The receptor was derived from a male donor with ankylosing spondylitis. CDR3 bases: TGCGCCAGCAGCCTCACGCCCGGGACAGGGCTCAATCAGCCCCAGCATTTT. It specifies CASSLTPGTGLNQPQHF.